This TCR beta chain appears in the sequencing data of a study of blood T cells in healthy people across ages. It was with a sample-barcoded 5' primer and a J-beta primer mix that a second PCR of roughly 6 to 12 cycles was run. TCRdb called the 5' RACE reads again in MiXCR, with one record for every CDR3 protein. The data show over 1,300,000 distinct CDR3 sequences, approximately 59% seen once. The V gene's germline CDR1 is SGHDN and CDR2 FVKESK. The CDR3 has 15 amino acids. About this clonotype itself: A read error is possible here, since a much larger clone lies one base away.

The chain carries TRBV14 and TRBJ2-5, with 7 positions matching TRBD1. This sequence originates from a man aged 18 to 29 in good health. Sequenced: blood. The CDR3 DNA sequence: TGTGCCGGCAGCCAAGACAGGGCAGGACAAGAGACCCAGTACTTC. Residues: CAGSQDRAGQETQYF. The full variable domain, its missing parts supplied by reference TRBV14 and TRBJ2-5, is EAGVTQFPSHSVIEKGQTVTLRCDPISGHDNLYWYRRVMGKEIKFLLHFVKESKQDESGMPNNRFLAERTGGTYSTLKVQPAELEDSGVYFCAGSQDRAGQETQYFGPGTRLLVL.